These T cell receptor beta chains were read from a single sample in a study of T cell repertoires in cytomegalovirus infection. TCRdb reprocessed the reads via MiXCR and lists one record per CDR3 protein. The sample shows more than 650,000 distinct CDR3 sequences, under 40% of them seen only once. Input material: PBMCs. The receptor source for this set is a human donor in good health (CMV status not recorded). Some clones in this sample may be carry-over from other donors' samples. Both conserved end residues are part of each CDR3. A D gene is named only where the DNA matches it firmly. The size of a clone is reported for some rows only, either as once, few or many, or as a class for expanded clones.

clone size: .; J gene: TRBJ2-4; V gene: TRBV12-3/TRBV12-4; CDR3 length: 16; D gene: .; CDR3 DNA: TGTGCCAGCGGGGTTCAAGAAAGTCTAGCCAAAAACATTCAGTACTTC; CDR3 protein: CASGVQESLAKNIQYF
clone size: .; J gene: TRBJ2-1; V gene: TRBV2; CDR3 length: 13; D gene: .; CDR3 DNA: TGTGCCAGCAGCGAGGGCAGGAACAATGAGCAGTTCTTC; CDR3 protein: CASSEGRNNEQFF
clone size: .; J gene: TRBJ2-1; V gene: TRBV25-1; CDR3 length: 18; D gene: TRBD2; CDR3 DNA: TGTGCCAGCAGTGAATCCTCCCACTCGCGGGAGACCTACAATGAGCAGTTCTTC; CDR3 protein: CASSESSHSRETYNEQFF
clone size: .; J gene: TRBJ1-1; V gene: TRBV5-5; CDR3 length: 16; D gene: .; CDR3 DNA: TGTGCCAGCACCCCGACAGTCGTGCCCTTAGGCACTGAAGCTTTCTTT; CDR3 protein: CASTPTVVPLGTEAFF
clone size: .; J gene: TRBJ2-1; V gene: TRBV5-5; CDR3 length: 16; D gene: TRBD2; CDR3 DNA: TGTGCCAGCAGCTTGGAGCATAGCGGGAGGTGGAATGAGCAGTTCTTC; CDR3 protein: CASSLEHSGRWNEQFF
clone size: few; J gene: TRBJ2-7; V gene: TRBV7-9; CDR3 length: 15; D gene: .; CDR3 DNA: TGTGCCAGCAGCTTCGGCGATCTTCCCTCCTACGAGCAGTACTTC; CDR3 protein: CASSFGDLPSYEQYF
clone size: few; J gene: TRBJ1-1; V gene: TRBV6-6; CDR3 length: 14; D gene: .; CDR3 DNA: TGTGCCAGCAGTTTCGTAACAGGGCCCACTGAAGCTTTCTTT; CDR3 protein: CASSFVTGPTEAFF
clone size: .; J gene: TRBJ2-2; V gene: TRBV6-5; CDR3 length: 15; D gene: TRBD2; CDR3 DNA: TGTGCCAGCAGGTCGCTAGCGGGAGAAAACGGGGAGCTGTTTTTT; CDR3 protein: CASRSLAGENGELFF
clone size: .; J gene: TRBJ2-2; V gene: TRBV7-6; CDR3 length: 18; D gene: TRBD2; CDR3 DNA: TGTGCCAGCAGCTTGGGGACTAGCGGGGGGACTAACACCGGGGAGCTGTTTTTT; CDR3 protein: CASSLGTSGGTNTGELFF
clone size: .; J gene: TRBJ1-3; V gene: TRBV28; CDR3 length: 14; D gene: .; CDR3 DNA: TGTGCCAGCACTAACAGGATCTCTGGAAACACCATATATTTT; CDR3 protein: CASTNRISGNTIYF
clone size: few; J gene: TRBJ2-1; V gene: TRBV5-1; CDR3 length: 15; D gene: TRBD2; CDR3 DNA: TGCGCCAGCAGCCGAAACGGGGGGTCCTACAATGAGCAGTTCTTC; CDR3 protein: CASSRNGGSYNEQFF
clone size: many; J gene: TRBJ2-3; V gene: TRBV7-2; CDR3 length: 15; D gene: .; CDR3 DNA: TGTGCCAGCAGCTTAGACGGGGGAGGCACAGATACGCAGTATTTT; CDR3 protein: CASSLDGGGTDTQYF
clone size: .; J gene: TRBJ1-2; V gene: TRBV11-1; CDR3 length: 15; D gene: .; CDR3 DNA: TGTGCTAGCCGCCCGAACGGGGGGATCCGACTTGGCTACACCTTC; CDR3 protein: CASRPNGGIRLGYTF
clone size: .; J gene: TRBJ1-5; V gene: TRBV20-1; CDR3 length: 13; D gene: .; CDR3 DNA: TGCAGTGCTAGAGTATTCAGCAATCAGCTCCAGCATTTT; CDR3 protein: CSARVFSNQLQHF
clone size: .; J gene: TRBJ2-5; V gene: TRBV19; CDR3 length: 16; D gene: .; CDR3 DNA: TGTGCCAGTAGTATGCCCCTGGGGACAGCGGGTGGGACCCAGGACTTC; CDR3 protein: CASSMPLGTAGGTQDF
clone size: few; J gene: TRBJ1-2; V gene: TRBV6-1; CDR3 length: 15; D gene: TRBD1; CDR3 DNA: TGTGCCAGCAGTTTGGGGACAGGGACCGGCTATGGCTACACCTTC; CDR3 protein: CASSLGTGTGYGYTF
clone size: few; J gene: TRBJ2-1; V gene: TRBV18; CDR3 length: 17; D gene: TRBD1; CDR3 DNA: TGTGCCAGCTCACCATTGTCAGGGGGCGCTGGCAACAATGAGCAGTTCTTC; CDR3 protein: CASSPLSGGAGNNEQFF
clone size: .; J gene: TRBJ2-2; V gene: TRBV2; CDR3 length: 14; D gene: .; CDR3 DNA: TGTGCCAGGGGAGACGGGGGAGCCACCGGGGAGCTGTTTTTT; CDR3 protein: CARGDGGATGELFF
clone size: .; J gene: TRBJ1-4; V gene: TRBV4-1; CDR3 length: 19; D gene: .; CDR3 DNA: TGCGCCAGCAGCCAAGCGGGCCAAGGGGAGGAAGCAACTAATGAAAAACTGTTTTTT; CDR3 protein: CASSQAGQGEEATNEKLFF
clone size: many; J gene: TRBJ2-1; V gene: TRBV2; CDR3 length: 13; D gene: TRBD1; CDR3 DNA: TGTGCCAGCAGGCAGACAGGGGGATATGAGCAGTTCTTC; CDR3 protein: CASRQTGGYEQFF
clone size: .; J gene: TRBJ2-1; V gene: TRBV27; CDR3 length: 12; D gene: .; CDR3 DNA: TGTGCCAGCAGTTTCCGGGGAGGTGAGCAGTTCTTC; CDR3 protein: CASSFRGGEQFF
clone size: few; J gene: TRBJ2-7; V gene: TRBV20-1; CDR3 length: 15; D gene: TRBD2; CDR3 DNA: TGCAGTGCTACGGGAGCTAGCGGGTTATCCTACGAGCAGTACTTC; CDR3 protein: CSATGASGLSYEQYF
clone size: .; J gene: TRBJ2-1; V gene: TRBV27; CDR3 length: 17; D gene: TRBD2; CDR3 DNA: TGTGCCAGCAGTCGGGTCTCGAACGGGAGGTCCTACAATGAGCAGTTCTTC; CDR3 protein: CASSRVSNGRSYNEQFF
clone size: .; J gene: TRBJ2-7; V gene: TRBV6-5; CDR3 length: 16; D gene: TRBD2; CDR3 DNA: TGTGCCAGCAGTTACGCGGTTAGCGGGAGGATCTACGAGCAGTACTTC; CDR3 protein: CASSYAVSGRIYEQYF
clone size: many; J gene: TRBJ1-2; V gene: TRBV12-3/TRBV12-4; CDR3 length: 14; D gene: TRBD1; CDR3 DNA: TGTGCCAGCAGTTTCACAGGGGAAGGCTATGGCTACACCTTC; CDR3 protein: CASSFTGEGYGYTF
clone size: .; J gene: TRBJ1-5; V gene: TRBV12-3/TRBV12-4; CDR3 length: 14; D gene: TRBD1; CDR3 DNA: TGTGCCAGCACCTTTGGACAGGTAGTTCAGCCCCAGCATTTT; CDR3 protein: CASTFGQVVQPQHF
clone size: .; J gene: TRBJ2-2; V gene: TRBV28; CDR3 length: 15; D gene: TRBD2; CDR3 DNA: TGTGCCAGCAGAGCTAGCGGGACAAACACCGGGGAGCTGTTTTTT; CDR3 protein: CASRASGTNTGELFF
clone size: .; J gene: TRBJ2-5; V gene: TRBV19; CDR3 length: 15; D gene: .; CDR3 DNA: TGTGCCAGTAGAAATACGCTCATAGGAGGAGAGACCCAGTACTTC; CDR3 protein: CASRNTLIGGETQYF
clone size: .; J gene: TRBJ2-3; V gene: TRBV12-3/TRBV12-4; CDR3 length: 18; D gene: TRBD2; CDR3 DNA: TGTGCCAGCAGCGAGGGGCTAGCGGGGGTGACTAGCACAGATACGCAGTATTTT; CDR3 protein: CASSEGLAGVTSTDTQYF
clone size: .; J gene: TRBJ1-1; V gene: TRBV6-5; CDR3 length: 16; D gene: .; CDR3 DNA: TGTGCCAGCAGTTACGGGTCAGGGATTGGGAACACTGAAGCTTTCTTT; CDR3 protein: CASSYGSGIGNTEAFF
clone size: .; J gene: TRBJ1-2; V gene: TRBV5-6; CDR3 length: 14; D gene: .; CDR3 DNA: TGTGCCAGCAGCTGGGCCGGAGGAGCTTATGGCTACACCTTC; CDR3 protein: CASSWAGGAYGYTF
clone size: few; J gene: TRBJ1-2; V gene: TRBV4-1; CDR3 length: 15; D gene: .; CDR3 DNA: TGCGCCAGCAGCCAAGCGGGAAGAATCAACTATGGCTACACCTTC; CDR3 protein: CASSQAGRINYGYTF